Below, 20 T cell receptor beta chains from the same sample are listed, as sequenced in a study of cytomegalovirus exposure and HLA in healthy donors. PCR was performed using 60 Vbeta and 13 Jbeta primers. The assay was immunoSEQ multiplex PCR, and TCRdb's table has in-frame clones only and misses some. The sample records some 150,000 clones, more than 65% being singletons. The sample comprised PBMCs. These receptors were obtained from a woman in her forties or fifties in good health and CMV-seronegative.

The rearrangement uses TRBV4-2 and TRBJ1-1; possibly TRBD1 for D (5 bases). Trimming cost V 1 base and J 0 bases, with 15 bases left between them. This CDR3 has 17 residues. Germline lookup yields CDR1 LGHNA and CDR2 YNFKEQ. The CDR3 loop is CASSQVGRGGVNTEAFF. CDR3 DNA sequence: TGTGCCAGCAGCCAAGTCGGGAGGGGTGGAGTGAACACTGAAGCTTTCTTT.

This clone was counted between two and nine times. The J gene is TRBJ1-1, the V gene TRBV19, with D tentatively TRBD1 (6 bases). In germline, CDR1 is LNHDA, CDR2 SQIVND (reference sequence). The CDR3 has 16 residues. Trimming removed 4 bases from V and 6 bases from J, with 21 bases in between. CDR3 bases: TGTGCCAGTAGTACCCCCATAAAACGGGGGGCCTCTGAAGCTTTCTTT. Its translation: CASSTPIKRGASEAFF. Variable domain in full (rest from reference TRBV19 and TRBJ1-1): DGGITQSPKYLFRKEGQNVTLSCEQNLNHDAMYWYRQDPGQGLRLIYYSQIVNDFQKGDIAEGYSVSREKKESFPLTVTSAQKNPTAFYLCASSTPIKRGASEAFFGQGTRLTVV.

J is TRBJ1-4 and V is TRBV14; 8 bases are shared with TRBD1. The trim removed 4 bases at V and 7 bases at J, leaving 8 bases unmatched. The CDR3 sequence is 15 residues long. The germline gives CDR1 SGHDN, CDR2 FVKESK. In nucleotides, the CDR3 is TGTGCCAGCAGCCGTACAGGGGGTCGGGGTGAAAAACTGTTTTTT. This sequence encodes CASSRTGGRGEKLFF.

This chain links TRBV10-3 with TRBJ1-5; D not certain. Trimming removed 10 bases from V and 6 bases from J, with 22 bases in between. Germline CDR1 and CDR2: ENHRY and SYGVKD. The CDR3 has 15 amino acids. As DNA, the CDR3 is TGTGCCACAACTCCAGGCAGGAACCGTAGTCAGCCCCAGCATTTT. Translating gives CATTPGRNRSQPQHF.

The chain recombines TRBV19 with TRBJ2-3; 8 nucleotides align to TRBD1. The ends lost 6 bases at V and 1 base at J; junction bases unmatched: 9. From germline, CDR1 is LNHDA and CDR2 SQIVND (reference sequence). This CDR3 contains 16 residues. The CDR3 DNA reads TGTGCCAGTAGCCCACAGGGGGAAGGTGGCACAGATACGCAGTATTTT. Translated, it gives CASSPQGEGGTDTQYF.

CDR3 in amino acids: CASAGQGGTEAFF. The CDR3 bases are TGTGCTAGTGCCGGACAGGGTGGAACTGAAGCTTTCTTT. V is TRBV12-5 and J is TRBJ1-1; 8 nucleotides line up with TRBD1. This CDR3 is 13 amino acids long. CDR1 and CDR2 from the germline V gene are LGHNT and FRNRAP. Trimming cost V 7 bases and J 5 bases; bases outside gene matches: 6.

The chain carries TRBV28 and TRBJ1-5; tentative D call: TRBD1 (6 bases). Trimming removed 2 bases at V and 6 bases at J, with 14 bases between. This CDR3 region has 15 residues. Germline V CDR1 and CDR2: MDHEN, SYDVKM. The DNA for the CDR3 is TGTGCCAGCAGTTTACGGCAGGGGAGTGGTCAGCCCCAGCATTTT. Protein product: CASSLRQGSGQPQHF.

The V call is TRBV15, the J call TRBJ2-1, with 7 positions matching TRBD1. CDR3 length: 16 residues. Looked up from germline, CDR1 is LNHNV and CDR2 is YYDKDF (reference sequence). After removal of 5 bases from V and 9 bases from J, the junction contained 16 bases not matched to a gene. CDR3 DNA sequence: TGTGCCACCAGCCCAAGGACAGGCCGGTTTCATACTGAGCAGTTCTTC. Translation: CATSPRTGRFHTEQFF.

V and J are TRBV5-6 and TRBJ1-6, with 7 bases that match TRBD1. The CDR3 runs to 18 residues. Germline V gene lookup returns CDR1 SGHDT and CDR2 YYEEEE. With V trimmed by 2 bases and J by 2 bases, 10 bases remained unmatched. The CDR3 DNA reads TGTGCCAGCAGCTTCGGGGATAGACAGGGCCCCTATAATTCACCCCTCCACTTT. Translating it yields CASSFGDRQGPYNSPLHF.

The chain couples TRBV19 to TRBJ2-2; 11 positions match TRBD2. CDR1 and CDR2 (germline): LNHDA, SQIVND (reference sequence). Trimming at V came to 3 bases and at J to 7 bases, leaving 4 bases not matched to a gene. The CDR3 sequence is 15 residues long. Here the CDR3 reads CASSITSGGGGELFF. The CDR3 nucleotides read TGTGCCAGTAGTATCACTAGCGGGGGAGGCGGGGAGCTGTTTTTT.

V usage is TRBV29-1 and J usage is TRBJ2-1; D is unresolved. Germline CDR1 and CDR2: SQVTM and ANQGSEA. V dropped 4 bases and J dropped 3 bases, with 4 bases sitting between them. The CDR3 covers 11 residues. The CDR3 nucleotides read TGCAGCGTTGTCAGCTACAATGAGCAGTTCTTC. It translates to CSVVSYNEQFF.

V gene TRBV7-2 combines with J gene TRBJ2-1; TRBD2 is a possible D gene (5 bases). V was pared by 0 bases and J by 4 bases, with 13 bases between. The CDR3 length is 16 residues. The germline gives CDR1 SGHTA, CDR2 FQGNSA. CDR3: CASSLAGRPGYNEQFF. DNA of the CDR3: TGTGCCAGCAGCTTAGCGGGCAGGCCGGGATACAATGAGCAGTTCTTC.

The chain uses TRBV7-3 and TRBJ2-3; no reliable D call. Trimming left V 5 bases short and J 4 bases short, with 16 bases between. The CDR3 spans 15 residues. The germline gives CDR1 SGHTA, CDR2 FQGTGA. CDR3 protein: CASSPVGRSSDTQYF. As DNA, the CDR3 is TGTGCCAGCAGCCCCGTAGGCAGGTCTTCAGATACGCAGTATTTT.

This chain uses TRBV5-1 with TRBJ2-5; 10 nucleotides align to TRBD1. J was trimmed by 5 bases and V by 0 bases; bases with no gene match: 1. CDR1 SGHRS and CDR2 YFSETQ come from the germline V gene. This CDR3 spans 14 amino acids. In nucleotides, the CDR3 is TGCGCCAGCAGCTTGGGACAGGGGGCCGAGACCCAGTACTTC. Residues: CASSLGQGAETQYF.

V usage is TRBV28 and J usage is TRBJ1-1; D is uncertain. Germline V lookup: CDR1 MDHEN, CDR2 SYDVKM. Deletions cut 3 bases from V and 6 bases from J, with 11 bases between. The CDR3 is 13 residues long. The CDR3 sequence: CASSFQPRAEAFF. Here the CDR3 DNA reads TGTGCCAGCAGTTTTCAGCCTCGGGCTGAAGCTTTCTTT. The full variable domain, with the rest looked up from reference TRBV28 and TRBJ1-1, is DVKVTQSSRYLVKRTGEKVFLECVQDMDHENMFWYRQDPGLGLRLIYFSYDVKMKEKGDIPEGYSVSREKKERFSLILESASTNQTSMYLCASSFQPRAEAFFGQGTRLTVV.

The chain links TRBV7-9 to TRBJ1-1; a possible D gene is TRBD1 (5 bases). CDR1 and CDR2 from the germline V gene are SEHNR and FQNEAQ (reference sequence). The CDR3 contains 15 residues. Trimming pared 1 base from V and 0 bases from J, leaving 9 bases between. The CDR3 DNA follows: TGTGCCAGCAGCTTAGGTGGGGGGTTGAACACTGAAGCTTTCTTT. Its protein product is CASSLGGGLNTEAFF.

V gene TRBV28 combines with J gene TRBJ1-4, with a possible D match to TRBD1 (5 bases). There are 15 residues in the CDR3. Trimming took 5 bases from V and 5 from J, leaving 15 bases between them. The germline V gene encodes CDR1 MDHEN and CDR2 SYDVKM. Here the CDR3 reads CASSPLDRVNEKLFF. The CDR3 DNA reads as TGTGCCAGCAGTCCCCTAGACAGAGTAAATGAAAAACTGTTTTTT.

The chain recombines TRBV19 with TRBJ1-5, with 9 bases matching TRBD1. The V gene's germline CDR1 is LNHDA and CDR2 SQIVND (reference sequence). This CDR3 is 16 amino acids long. Unmatched junction bases numbered 11, after V lost 4 bases and J lost 7 bases. CDR3 sequence (DNA): TGTGCCAGTAGTAACAGGGGGCCCCTCTTGGGACAGCCCCAGCATTTT. Encoded protein: CASSNRGPLLGQPQHF.

Comment on this clone: The sample contains more than one DNA sequence encoding this CDR3. The chain joins TRBV28 to TRBJ2-1, with 12 positions matching TRBD2. The V gene's germline CDR1 is MDHEN and CDR2 SYDVKM. V was pared by 6 bases and J by 6 bases, with 3 bases of the junction left unmatched. The CDR3 extends over 14 amino acids. The CDR3 DNA is TGTGCCAGCAGCCTACTAGCGGGGGGCAATGAGCAGTTCTTC. This sequence encodes CASSLLAGGNEQFF.

The chain combines TRBV5-6 with TRBJ2-2; a possible D gene is TRBD2 (5 bases). The CDR3 consists of 13 residues. The V gene lost 3 bases and the J gene lost 6 bases, with 9 bases spanning the gap. Germline CDR1 SGHDT, CDR2 YYEEEE. As DNA, the CDR3 is TGTGCCAGCAGCTGGCGGGCCCCCGGGGAGCTGTTTTTT. It translates to CASSWRAPGELFF.